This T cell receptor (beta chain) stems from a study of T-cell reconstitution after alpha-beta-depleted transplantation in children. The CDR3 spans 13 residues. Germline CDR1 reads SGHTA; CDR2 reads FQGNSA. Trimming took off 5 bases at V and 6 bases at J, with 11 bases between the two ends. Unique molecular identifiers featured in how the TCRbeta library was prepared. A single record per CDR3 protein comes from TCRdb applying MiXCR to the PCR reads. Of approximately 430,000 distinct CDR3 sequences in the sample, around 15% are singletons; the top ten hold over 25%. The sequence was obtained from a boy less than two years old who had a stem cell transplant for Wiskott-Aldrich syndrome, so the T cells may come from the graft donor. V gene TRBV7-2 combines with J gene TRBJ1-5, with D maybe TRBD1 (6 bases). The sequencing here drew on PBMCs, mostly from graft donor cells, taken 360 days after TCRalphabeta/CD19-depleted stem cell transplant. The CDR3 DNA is TGTGCCAGCAGCAGTACAGGGTTTCAGCCCCAGCATTTT. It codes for CASSSTGFQPQHF. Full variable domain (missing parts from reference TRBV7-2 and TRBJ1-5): GAGVSQSPSNKVTEKGKDVELRCDPISGHTALYWYRQSLGQGLEFLIYFQGNSAPDKSGLPSDRFSAERTGGSVSTLTIQRTQQEDSAVYLCASSSTGFQPQHFGDGTRLSIL.